These T cell receptor beta chains were read from a single sample in a study of T cell responses to AZD1222 COVID-19 vaccine. Assay: immunoSEQ multiplex PCR; the TCRdb copy retains only in-frame clones and omits some. The data show 140,000 to 150,000 clones, 75% to 95% seen once. Sequencing used peripheral blood, obtained on day 0 of MenACWY control vaccination. These receptors were obtained from an adult in good health. CDR3s include the opening cysteine and the closing phenylalanine or tryptophan. A D gene is named only where the DNA matches it firmly. Size is omitted from some rows. Given values are once, few, many or a class for expanded clones.

v_gene	abundance	j_gene	d_gene	CDR3aa	CDR3nt
TRBV4-1	-	TRBJ1-2	-	CASSQVGRGYGYTF	TGCGCCAGCAGCCAAGTAGGCAGGGGCTATGGCTACACCTTC
TRBV30	-	TRBJ1-6	-	CAWSGSYNSPLHF	TGTGCCTGGTCGGGCTCCTATAATTCACCCCTCCACTTT
TRBV19	-	TRBJ1-2	TRBD1	CASSVGDREVHGYTF	TGTGCCAGTAGTGTGGGGGACAGGGAGGTCCATGGCTACACCTTC
TRBV15	-	TRBJ1-1	TRBD1	CATSSPRDRVSMNTEAFF	TGTGCCACCAGCAGCCCCCGGGACAGGGTATCGATGAACACTGAAGCTTTCTTT
TRBV29-1	-	TRBJ1-4	TRBD1	CSVDLTGGREKLFF	TGCAGCGTAGACTTGACAGGGGGTCGTGAAAAACTGTTTTTT
TRBV4-2	-	TRBJ1-5	-	CASSQDGGTHQPQHF	TGTGCCAGCAGCCAAGATGGGGGCACCCATCAGCCCCAGCATTTT
TRBV6-5	-	TRBJ2-7	-	CASSYSGEQYF	TGTGCCAGCAGTTACTCGGGAGAGCAGTACTTC
TRBV7-8	-	TRBJ1-3	-	CASSVSGFSGNTIYF	TGTGCCAGCAGCGTATCCGGGTTCTCTGGAAACACCATATATTTT
TRBV10-2	-	TRBJ2-3	TRBD2	CASRLASTDTQYF	TGCGCCAGCAGACTAGCGAGCACAGATACGCAGTATTTT
TRBV20-1	-	TRBJ1-2	-	CSASGYTF	TGCAGTGCTAGTGGCTACACCTTC
TRBV1	-	TRBJ1-5	-	CTSSQGTPGSNQPQHF	TGCACCAGCAGCCAAGGGACCCCGGGTTCGAATCAGCCCCAGCATTTT
TRBV18	-	TRBJ2-7	TRBD2	CASSPRRDYNEQYF	TGTGCCAGCTCACCACGCAGGGACTATAACGAGCAGTACTTC
TRBV11-1	-	TRBJ2-7	-	CASSLGRGSLSYEQYF	TGTGCCAGCAGCTTAGGCAGGGGAAGCCTCTCCTACGAGCAGTACTTC
TRBV5-1	-	TRBJ1-1	-	CASSLAAAGNTEAFF	TGCGCCAGCAGCTTGGCAGCCGCGGGCAACACTGAAGCTTTCTTT
TRBV6-5	few	TRBJ1-6	-	CASRKPGASPLHF	TGTGCCAGCAGAAAGCCGGGGGCCTCACCCCTCCACTTT
TRBV27	-	TRBJ1-1	-	CASSPGDLNTEAFF	TGTGCCAGCAGTCCCGGAGACCTTAACACTGAAGCTTTCTTT
TRBV7-8	-	TRBJ2-2	-	CASIWDQGRTGELFF	TGTGCCAGCATCTGGGACCAGGGGAGGACCGGGGAGCTGTTTTTT
TRBV3-1/TRBV3-2	-	TRBJ2-7	-	CASSQDRSGQGHFYEQYF	-
TRBV5-8	-	TRBJ1-2	TRBD1	CASSPDRGYGYTF	TGTGCCAGCAGCCCTGACAGGGGGTATGGCTACACCTTC
TRBV7-9	-	TRBJ2-1	TRBD2	CASSLVREWDNEQFF	TGTGCCAGCAGCTTAGTGCGGGAGTGGGACAATGAGCAGTTCTTC
TRBV3-1/TRBV3-2	-	TRBJ1-3	-	CASSQSTVSGNTIYF	TGTGCCAGCAGCCAATCGACAGTGTCAGGAAACACCATATATTTT
TRBV18	-	TRBJ2-5	-	CASSPERETQYF	TGTGCCAGCTCACCGGAGAGGGAGACCCAGTACTTC
TRBV7-8	-	TRBJ1-5	-	CASSFSRGPDRPNQPQHF	TGTGCCAGCAGCTTCTCACGAGGACCCGATCGGCCAAATCAGCCCCAGCATTTT
TRBV3-1/TRBV3-2	-	TRBJ1-4	-	CASSLETGTTFATNEKLFF	TGTGCCAGCAGCCTAGAGACTGGGACAACCTTCGCAACTAATGAAAAACTGTTTTTT
TRBV5-6	-	TRBJ1-1	-	CASSPWGVEAFF	TGTGCCAGCAGCCCGTGGGGTGTTGAAGCTTTCTTT
TRBV4-1	once	TRBJ2-7	-	CASSQVTGTAYEQYF	TGCGCCAGCAGCCAGGTTACGGGAACCGCCTACGAGCAGTACTTC
TRBV5-1	-	TRBJ2-7	-	CASSLVAGSSYEQYF	TGCGCCAGCAGCTTGGTGGCAGGGAGCTCCTACGAGCAGTACTTC
TRBV7-2	-	TRBJ2-1	TRBD2	CASSTSGSGSRSEQFF	TGTGCCAGCAGCACATCCGGGAGCGGGAGTCGGTCTGAGCAGTTCTTC
TRBV4-1	-	TRBJ1-5	-	CASSHIGTLDQPQHF	TGCGCCAGCAGCCATATCGGGACACTCGATCAGCCCCAGCATTTT
TRBV11-3	-	TRBJ2-2	-	CASSFTGLGGTGELFF	TGTGCCAGCAGCTTTACAGGGCTTGGGGGCACCGGGGAGCTGTTTTTT
TRBV3-1/TRBV3-2	few	TRBJ2-5	-	CASSQDLLAQETQYF	TGTGCCAGCAGCCAAGACCTCCTGGCGCAAGAGACCCAGTACTTC